Listed below are T cell receptor beta chains from one sample, sequenced in a study of blood T cell repertoires in COVID-19. Profiling relied on immunoSEQ multiplex PCR, and the TCRdb table lists in-frame clones only, not all of them. The sample has under 150,000 clones; around 86% are singletons. The sample was peripheral blood. The source is a man in his forties with active or convalescent COVID-19. CDR3s include the opening cysteine and the closing phenylalanine or tryptophan. D genes are given only for firm matches. Size tells how often a clone was seen (once, few, many) or the class of an expanded clone, and some rows leave it out.

>.|TRBJ2-7|once|15|TRBV27
TGTGCCAGCAGTTTAGTACAGGGCCCCACCTACGAGCAGTACTTC
CASSLVQGPTYEQYF
>TRBD1|TRBJ1-6|few|14|TRBV3-1/TRBV3-2
TGTGCCAGCGAAACAGGGGGCGCGGGTTCACCCCTCCACTTT
CASETGGAGSPLHF
>TRBD1|TRBJ1-1|.|15|TRBV18
TGTGCCAGCTCACCACCGGCAGGGGGAAGGACTGAAGCTTTCTTT
CASSPPAGGRTEAFF
>.|TRBJ1-1|.|15|TRBV11-2
TGTGCCAGCAGCACTGAAGCGACGGGTTATGATGAAGCTTTCTTT
CASSTEATGYDEAFF
>.|TRBJ1-1|.|11|TRBV6-5
TGTGCCAGCAGTCGGGGATTTGAAGCTTTCTTT
CASSRGFEAFF
>TRBD2|TRBJ2-5|.|17|TRBV11-2
TGTGCCAGCAGCTTAATGAGCGGGGGGGCCCCAGGAGAGACCCAGTACTTC
CASSLMSGGAPGETQYF
>TRBD1|TRBJ2-7|few|15|TRBV18
TGTGCCAGCTCACCGGGGACAGGCCGGACCTACGAGCAGTACTTC
CASSPGTGRTYEQYF
>TRBD1|TRBJ2-5|.|15|TRBV27
TGTGCCAGCAGTCTATTAGGTACAGGGGTAGAGACCCAGTACTTC
CASSLLGTGVETQYF
>TRBD2|TRBJ2-1|few|16|TRBV9
TGTGCCAGCAGCGTAGAGGGGACTAGCGCCTACAATGAGCAGTTCTTC
CASSVEGTSAYNEQFF
>.|TRBJ1-4|.|13|TRBV19
TGTGCCAGTAGTTTCGACCCGGGTTCGGAACTGTTTTTT
CASSFDPGSELFF
>.|TRBJ2-2|.|14|TRBV7-2
TGTGCCAGCAGCTTGACAGGGACTTACGGGGAGCTGTTTTTT
CASSLTGTYGELFF
>TRBD2|TRBJ2-5|once|14|TRBV6-5
TGTGCCAGCAGTAGCGGGGGAATAGAACGGACCCAGTACTTC
CASSSGGIERTQYF
>TRBD1|TRBJ1-6|.|14|TRBV6-6
TGTGCCAGCAGCCTTACAGGGGACAATTCACCCCTCCACTTT
CASSLTGDNSPLHF
>.|TRBJ2-7|.|11|TRBV5-1
TGCGCCAGCAGCTTGGAAGGGGAGGAGTACTTC
CASSLEGEEYF
>.|TRBJ1-3|.|14|TRBV10-3
TGTGCCATCACCGAAGCGGGAGCTGGAAACACCATATATTTT
CAITEAGAGNTIYF
>.|TRBJ2-2|.|13|TRBV27
TGTGCCAGCAGTCCCGGGAACACCGGGGAGCTGTTTTTT
CASSPGNTGELFF
>TRBD1|TRBJ1-6|.|16|TRBV18
TGTGCCAGCTCACCAACGGCGGGACAGGAAAATTCACCCCTCCACTTT
CASSPTAGQENSPLHF
>TRBD2|TRBJ2-2|.|18|TRBV4-1
TGCGCCAGCAGCCAAGAGGGCGTGAGCGGGGGGAGAACCGGGGAGCTGTTTTTT
CASSQEGVSGGRTGELFF
>.|TRBJ1-4|few|15|TRBV28
TGTGCCAGCAGTACCTCGGAGGCAACTAATGAAAAACTGTTTTTT
CASSTSEATNEKLFF
>.|TRBJ2-1|.|14|TRBV7-3
TGTGCCAGCAGCTCACCCAGTGGGGGGAATGAGCAGTTCTTC
CASSSPSGGNEQFF
>TRBD1|TRBJ2-7|.|14|TRBV11-2
TGTGCCAGCAGCCTCGGACAGGTTAAAGACGAGCAGTACTTC
CASSLGQVKDEQYF
>.|TRBJ2-5|few|13|TRBV5-1
TGCGCCAGCAGCTTGAACGGAGAAGAGACCCAGTACTTC
CASSLNGEETQYF
>TRBD2|TRBJ2-1|.|13|TRBV6-4
TGTGCCAGCAGCTCCCAACAGCGGGGGGAGCAGTTCTTC
CASSSQQRGEQFF
>TRBD1|TRBJ2-1|.|15|TRBV6-2/TRBV6-3
TGTGCCAGCAGCCCTCCGGGACAGGCATACAATGAGCAGTTCTTC
CASSPPGQAYNEQFF
>.|TRBJ2-3|.|19|TRBV27
TGTGCCAGCAGTTTATCGTTTACTAGGATGCAGAAGCACACAGATACGCAGTATTTT
CASSLSFTRMQKHTDTQYF
>.|TRBJ1-2|.|14|TRBV3-1/TRBV3-2
TGTGCCAGCACCATTAACGGAGCTAACTATGGCTACACCTTC
CASTINGANYGYTF
>.|TRBJ2-7|.|13|TRBV10-1
TGCGCCAGCAGTGAGGGAGGAGGCTACGAGCAGTACTTC
CASSEGGGYEQYF
>TRBD2|TRBJ2-1|.|14|TRBV10-3
TGTGCCATCATGGGGACTAGCGGGGACAATGAGCAGTTCTTC
CAIMGTSGDNEQFF
>.|TRBJ1-2|once|12|TRBV6-5
TGTGCCAGCAGTTACATGGAGGGTGGCTACACCTTC
CASSYMEGGYTF
>TRBD1|TRBJ2-7|.|17|TRBV11-2
TGTGCCAGCAGGCAACCGGGACAGGGGCCTGGGGCCTACGAGCAGTACTTC
CASRQPGQGPGAYEQYF
>.|TRBJ1-6|.|15|TRBV5-1
TGCGCCAGCAGCGGGCAGGCGAGGGAGAATTCACCCCTCCACTTT
CASSGQARENSPLHF
>TRBD2|TRBJ2-1|.|15|TRBV12-5
TGTGCTAGTGCCCTCGTACTAGCGGAGTTCAATGAGCAGTTCTTC
CASALVLAEFNEQFF
>.|TRBJ2-3|.|16|TRBV5-1
TGCGCCAGCAGCTTAGGTTTCGGGGAGAGCACAGATACGCAGTATTTT
CASSLGFGESTDTQYF
>.|TRBJ1-1|.|14|TRBV11-2
TGTGCCAGCAGCCAAGGGCCGGGAGCTCCGGAAGCTTTCTTT
CASSQGPGAPEAFF
>TRBD1|TRBJ2-3|.|15|TRBV11-2
TGTGCCAGCAGCTTAGGGGACAGGGAGGGGGATACGCAGTATTTT
CASSLGDREGDTQYF
>.|TRBJ2-1|once|16|TRBV7-3
TGTGCCAGCAGCAGCCGGGGGGCCCTCTCCTACAATGAGCAGTTCTTC
CASSSRGALSYNEQFF
>.|TRBJ1-1|.|16|TRBV3-1/TRBV3-2
TGTGCCAGCAGCCACTCCCTCGGGGGGATGGGCACTGAAGCTTTCTTT
CASSHSLGGMGTEAFF
>.|TRBJ1-2|.|15|TRBV11-2
TGTGCCAGCAGCTTCTACAGGACAGCTTCTTATGGCTACACCTTC
CASSFYRTASYGYTF
>.|TRBJ1-4|.|14|TRBV28
TGTGCCAGCAGTTTACAGGGGAGTAATGAAAAACTGTTTTTT
CASSLQGSNEKLFF
>.|TRBJ1-2|.|15|TRBV7-2
TGTGCCAGCAGCTTAGATCCCACAAGTATCTATGGCTACACCTTC
CASSLDPTSIYGYTF
>.|TRBJ1-6|.|14|TRBV9
TGTGCCAGCAGCGTAGATAGCGGGGATTCACCCCTCCACTTT
CASSVDSGDSPLHF
>.|TRBJ1-5|.|15|TRBV19
TGTGCCAGTAGTATTGGAGGGACCCATAATCAGCCCCAGCATTTT
CASSIGGTHNQPQHF
>.|TRBJ2-7|.|12|TRBV12-3/TRBV12-4
TGTGCCAGCAGTTGGGGAGACATCGAGCAGTACTTC
CASSWGDIEQYF
>.|TRBJ1-4|.|15|TRBV27
TGTGCCAGCAGTGCCCTAGGGGCCTTTAATGAAAAACTGTTTTTT
CASSALGAFNEKLFF
>TRBD1|TRBJ1-4|.|15|TRBV5-4
TGTGCCAGCAGCTTGGAAGGGGGCTATAATGAAAAACTGTTTTTT
CASSLEGGYNEKLFF
>TRBD1|TRBJ2-5|.|16|TRBV2
TGTGCCAGCAGAGGGTCTACCGGGACAGAAAAAGAGACCCAGTACTTC
CASRGSTGTEKETQYF
>TRBD2|TRBJ2-3|.|13|TRBV15
TGTGCCACCAGACTAGCGGGGTTGAATACGCAGTATTTT
CATRLAGLNTQYF
>.|TRBJ1-4|.|17|TRBV10-3
TGTGCCATCAGTGAGTCTAGGACATCCTCAGTAGGGGAAAAACTGTTTTTT
CAISESRTSSVGEKLFF
>.|TRBJ1-2|.|14|TRBV27
TGTGCCAGCTGTACTTTCGGGGCAGGGGTAGGCTACACCTTC
CASCTFGAGVGYTF
>.|TRBJ2-3|.|14|TRBV30
TGTGCCTGGAGTCGGAGCAGCATCACAGATACGCAGTATTTT
CAWSRSSITDTQYF
>.|TRBJ1-6|.|14|TRBV27
TGTGCCAGCACTACAGGCCCGGTTGGTTCACCCCTCCACTTT
CASTTGPVGSPLHF
>TRBD1|TRBJ1-3|few|13|TRBV6-5
TGTGCCAGCAGACAGGGGTCTGGAAACACCATATATTTT
CASRQGSGNTIYF
>TRBD1|TRBJ1-6|.|16|TRBV5-1
TGCGCCAGCAGCTTTCAGGGGGCGGGAGACAATTCACCCCTCCACTTT
CASSFQGAGDNSPLHF